This is a list of T cell receptor beta chains from one sample in a study of long-term antiretroviral therapy in people with HIV. Profiled with immunoSEQ multiplex PCR; TCRdb holds only in-frame clones, not every one. The data hold some 19,000 clones, with around 81% observed a single time. This specimen was unsorted PBMCs, taken 2.2 years after starting antiretroviral therapy. Receptors originate from a man aged 50-60 years with HIV. The CDR3 runs from the conserved cysteine through the conserved F or W. The D gene is left open where the match is weak. Only some rows state a clone size, as once, few, many or a class for expanded clones.

TRBV5-1	TRBJ2-7	few	14	NA	CASTSGGNSYEQYF	TGCGCCAGCACCTCTGGCGGCAACTCCTACGAGCAGTACTTC
TRBV9	TRBJ2-1	NA	15	NA	CASSVVGDSYNEQFF	TGTGCCAGCAGCGTAGTGGGGGACTCCTACAATGAGCAGTTCTTC
TRBV4-3	TRBJ2-2	NA	18	TRBD2	CASSQDISSGLVTGELFF	TGCGCCAGCAGCCAAGATATTTCTAGCGGGTTGGTCACCGGGGAGCTGTTTTTT
TRBV28	TRBJ1-5	NA	19	NA	CASSPLQGVKFMGNQPQHF	TGTGCCAGCAGTCCCCTACAGGGCGTCAAATTTATGGGCAATCAGCCCCAGCATTTT
TRBV4-3	TRBJ2-6	few	17	NA	CASSQDRGGPGANVLTF	TGCGCCAGCAGCCAAGACAGGGGTGGGCCTGGGGCCAACGTCCTGACTTTC
TRBV9	TRBJ2-3	NA	15	NA	CASSVTGLGTDTQYF	TGTGCCAGCAGCGTAACAGGGCTCGGCACAGATACGCAGTATTTT
TRBV5-5	TRBJ1-2	NA	15	TRBD1	CASSWAGQGTYGYTF	TGTGCCAGCAGTTGGGCGGGACAGGGCACCTATGGCTACACCTTC
TRBV19	TRBJ1-2	NA	13	NA	CASSGADYYGYTF	TGTGCCAGTAGTGGGGCGGACTACTATGGCTACACCTTC
TRBV10-1	TRBJ2-5	few	14	TRBD2	CASSESGGTETQYF	TGCGCCAGCAGTGAGTCGGGAGGGACAGAGACCCAGTACTTC
TRBV7-2	TRBJ2-3	NA	18	TRBD2	CASSLGLGGGANTDTQYF	TGTGCCAGCAGCTTAGGTCTCGGCGGGGGGGCCAACACAGATACGCAGTATTTT
TRBV27	TRBJ2-1	NA	16	TRBD2	CASSRSSGETYNEQFF	TGTGCCAGCAGTAGGTCTAGCGGGGAAACCTACAATGAGCAGTTCTTC
TRBV5-4	TRBJ2-7	NA	14	NA	CASSPDTPRREQYF	TGTGCCAGCAGTCCGGACACTCCCCGACGGGAGCAGTACTTC
TRBV11-1	TRBJ1-6	NA	14	NA	CASSLEPANSPLHF	TGTGCCAGCAGCTTAGAACCGGCCAATTCACCCCTCCACTTT
TRBV11-2	TRBJ2-7	few	14	NA	CASSLQSLAIEQYF	TGTGCCAGCAGCTTACAGTCGTTAGCAATCGAGCAGTACTTC
TRBV28	TRBJ2-1	NA	14	NA	CASSLRRFYNEQFF	TGTGCCAGCAGTTTAAGGCGGTTTTACAATGAGCAGTTCTTC
TRBV6-6	TRBJ2-7	once	16	NA	CASSYSPASSVHEQYF	TGTGCCAGCAGTTACTCACCCGCCTCGTCGGTCCACGAGCAGTACTTC
TRBV7-9	TRBJ1-2	few	12	NA	CASSLQEGGYTF	TGTGCCAGCAGCTTACAGGAGGGCGGCTACACCTTC
TRBV28	TRBJ1-3	NA	14	NA	CASLRGGTGNTIYF	TGTGCCAGCCTCAGAGGGGGTACAGGAAACACCATATATTTT
TRBV7-9	TRBJ1-5	few	17	TRBD1	CASSCAGTGYSNQPQHF	TGTGCCAGCAGCTGCGCCGGGACAGGATATAGCAATCAGCCCCAGCATTTT
TRBV27	TRBJ1-5	NA	15	NA	CASSFARERNQPQHF	TGTGCCAGCAGTTTCGCCAGGGAGCGCAATCAGCCCCAGCATTTT
TRBV5-5	TRBJ2-1	NA	15	TRBD2	CASSSRTSGGNEQFF	TGTGCCAGCAGCTCTCGGACTAGCGGGGGCAATGAGCAGTTCTTC
TRBV6-6	TRBJ2-3	NA	11	NA	CASRNVDTQYF	TGTGCCAGCAGGAACGTCGATACGCAGTATTTT
TRBV20-1	TRBJ2-5	NA	11	NA	CSARDEGTQYF	TGCAGTGCTAGAGATGAGGGGACCCAGTACTTC
TRBV29-1	TRBJ2-1	NA	14	NA	CSVSGSSSYNEQFF	TGCAGCGTCTCCGGCAGTAGCTCCTACAATGAGCAGTTCTTC
TRBV7-6	TRBJ2-2	NA	17	TRBD2	CASSLRGTSGSPGELFF	TGTGCCAGCAGCTTAAGGGGTACTAGCGGGAGCCCCGGGGAGCTGTTTTTT
TRBV25-1	TRBJ1-4	NA	11	NA	CASSDNEKLFF	TGTGCCAGCAGTGACAATGAAAAACTGTTTTTT
TRBV4-1	TRBJ1-3	NA	16	TRBD1	CASSQAPTGGGNTIYF	TGCGCCAGCAGCCAAGCCCCGACAGGGGGTGGGAACACCATATATTTT
TRBV19	TRBJ2-1	NA	17	TRBD2	CASSITKVAGRQGEQFF	TGTGCCAGTAGTATAACGAAGGTAGCGGGAAGGCAAGGAGAGCAGTTCTTC
TRBV29-1	TRBJ2-5	NA	12	TRBD1	CSTTTGEGTQYF	TGCAGCACCACGACAGGGGAAGGGACCCAGTACTTC
TRBV7-4	TRBJ2-1	NA	13	NA	CAKIQGWDNEQFF	TGTGCCAAGATACAGGGCTGGGACAATGAGCAGTTCTTC
TRBV7-9	TRBJ1-4	few	13	NA	CASSSQGGEKLFF	TGTGCCAGCAGCTCGCAAGGAGGAGAAAAACTGTTTTTT
TRBV27	TRBJ1-6	NA	17	NA	CASSGPGLKLYNSPLHF	TGTGCCAGCAGTGGGCCGGGGCTCAAGCTCTATAATTCACCCCTCCACTTT
TRBV9	TRBJ1-1	NA	13	NA	CASSAGSRTEAFF	TGTGCCAGCAGCGCAGGGTCTCGCACTGAAGCTTTCTTT
TRBV14	TRBJ2-5	NA	13	NA	CASSHDGPETQYF	TGTGCCAGCAGCCACGATGGGCCCGAGACCCAGTACTTC
TRBV6-6	TRBJ1-2	NA	14	NA	CASREGHANYGYTF	TGTGCCAGCAGGGAGGGACACGCTAACTATGGCTACACCTTC
TRBV2	TRBJ2-1	NA	14	TRBD2	CASSLSGVRNEQFF	TGTGCCAGCAGCCTTAGCGGGGTCCGGAATGAGCAGTTCTTC
TRBV29-1	TRBJ2-1	NA	17	TRBD2	CSVSSGLAGGGGNEQFF	TGCAGCGTTAGTAGTGGACTAGCGGGGGGAGGGGGAAATGAGCAGTTCTTC
TRBV19	TRBJ2-7	NA	14	TRBD2	CATGLAGSSYEQYF	TGTGCCACCGGATTAGCGGGGTCCTCCTACGAGCAGTACTTC
TRBV7-2	TRBJ2-7	NA	16	NA	CASSLGRTLFGYEQYF	TGTGCCAGCAGCTTAGGCCGGACTTTATTTGGCTACGAGCAGTACTTC
TRBV28	TRBJ2-3	NA	14	NA	CASTPQTGGDTQYF	TGTGCCAGCACCCCACAGACGGGCGGAGATACGCAGTATTTT
TRBV10-3	TRBJ2-5	NA	12	TRBD2	CASGGRQETQYF	TGTGCTAGCGGGGGGCGACAAGAGACCCAGTACTTC
TRBV5-1	TRBJ1-6	NA	14	NA	CASSLGFGNSPLHF	TGCGCCAGCAGTTTGGGCTTTGGGAATTCACCCCTCCACTTT
TRBV11-2	TRBJ1-3	once	13	NA	CASSGLRGNTIYF	TGTGCCAGCAGCGGACTTCGGGGGAACACCATATATTTT
TRBV28	TRBJ1-1	NA	13	NA	CASSLRNPTEAFF	TGTGCCAGCAGTTTAAGGAATCCCACTGAAGCTTTCTTT
TRBV18	TRBJ1-2	NA	12	TRBD1	CASSPGQGGYTF	TGTGCCAGCTCACCCGGACAGGGCGGCTACACCTTC
TRBV21-1	TRBJ1-5	NA	21	NA	CASSKWSSDRVGILGNQPQHF	TGTGCCAGCAGCAAATGGAGCTCGGACAGGGTCGGTATTTTGGGCAATCAGCCCCAGCATTTT
TRBV7-3	TRBJ2-1	NA	17	TRBD2	CASSLEKRGGDYNEQFF	TGTGCCAGCAGCTTAGAGAAGCGGGGGGGCGACTACAATGAGCAGTTCTTC